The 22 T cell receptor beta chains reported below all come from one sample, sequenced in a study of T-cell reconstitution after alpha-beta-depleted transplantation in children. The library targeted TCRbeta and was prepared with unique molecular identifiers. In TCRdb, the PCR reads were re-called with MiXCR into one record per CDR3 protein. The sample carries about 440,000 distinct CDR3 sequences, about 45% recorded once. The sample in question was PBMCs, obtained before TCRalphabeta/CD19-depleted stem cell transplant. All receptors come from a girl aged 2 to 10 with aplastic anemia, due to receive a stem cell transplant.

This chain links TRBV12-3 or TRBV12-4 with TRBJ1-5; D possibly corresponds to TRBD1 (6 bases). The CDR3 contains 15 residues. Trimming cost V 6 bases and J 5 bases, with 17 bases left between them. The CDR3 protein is CASSPNRVRDQPQHF. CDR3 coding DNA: TGTGCCAGCAGCCCTAACAGGGTACGGGATCAGCCCCAGCATTTT.

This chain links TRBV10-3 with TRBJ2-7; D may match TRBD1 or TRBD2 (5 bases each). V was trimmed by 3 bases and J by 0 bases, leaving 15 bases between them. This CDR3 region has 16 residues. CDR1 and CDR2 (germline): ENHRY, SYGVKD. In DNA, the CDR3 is TGTGCCATCAGTGAACGAGGGACGTATAGCTCCTACGAGCAGTACTTC. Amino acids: CAISERGTYSSYEQYF.

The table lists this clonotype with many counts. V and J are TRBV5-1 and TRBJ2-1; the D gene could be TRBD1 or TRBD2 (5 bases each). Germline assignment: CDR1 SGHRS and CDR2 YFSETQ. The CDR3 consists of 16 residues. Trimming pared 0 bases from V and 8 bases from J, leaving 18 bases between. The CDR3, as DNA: TGCGCCAGCAGCTTGGGGGACCCCCGGTCGGCCTATGAGCAGTTCTTC. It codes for CASSLGDPRSAYEQFF.

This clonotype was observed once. The CDR3 loop is CSAPGLIYNEQFF. For the CDR3, the DNA is TGCAGTGCACCAGGACTCATCTACAATGAGCAGTTCTTC. The chain joins TRBV20-1 to TRBJ2-1; tentative D call: TRBD2 (5 bases). V gave up 6 bases and J gave up 3 bases, with 12 bases separating them. From germline, CDR1 is DFQATT and CDR2 SNEGSKA (reference sequence). The CDR3 consists of 13 residues.

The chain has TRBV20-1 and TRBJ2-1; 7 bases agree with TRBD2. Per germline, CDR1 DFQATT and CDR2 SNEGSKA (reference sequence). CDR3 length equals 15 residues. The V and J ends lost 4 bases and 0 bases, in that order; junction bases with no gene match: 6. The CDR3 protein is CSATRTSSSYNEQFF. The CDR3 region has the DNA TGCAGTGCTACCCGGACTAGTAGCTCCTACAATGAGCAGTTCTTC.

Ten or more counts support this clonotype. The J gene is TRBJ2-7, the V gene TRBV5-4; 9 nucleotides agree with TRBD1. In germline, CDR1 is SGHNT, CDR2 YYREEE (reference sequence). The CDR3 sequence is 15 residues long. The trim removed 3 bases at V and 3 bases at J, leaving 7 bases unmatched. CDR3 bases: TGTGCCAGCAGCTCCGATACAGGGGGCTTCTACGAGCAGTACTTC. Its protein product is CASSSDTGGFYEQYF. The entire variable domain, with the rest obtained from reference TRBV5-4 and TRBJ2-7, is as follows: ETGVTQSPTHLIKTRGQQVTLRCSSQSGHNTVSWYQQALGQGPQFIFQYYREEENGRGNFPPRFSGLQFPNYSSELNVNALELDDSALYLCASSSDTGGFYEQYFGPGTRLTVT.

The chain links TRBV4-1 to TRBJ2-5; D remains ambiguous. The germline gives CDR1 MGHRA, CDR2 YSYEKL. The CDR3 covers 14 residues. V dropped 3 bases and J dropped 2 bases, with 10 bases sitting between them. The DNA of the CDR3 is TGCGCCAGCAGCCATAGTACGGGTCAAGAGACCCAGTACTTC. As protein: CASSHSTGQETQYF.

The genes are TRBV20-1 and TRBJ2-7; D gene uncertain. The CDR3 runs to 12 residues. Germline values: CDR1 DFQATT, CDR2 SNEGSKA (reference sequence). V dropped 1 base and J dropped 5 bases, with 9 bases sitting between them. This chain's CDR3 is CSARGLWDEQYF. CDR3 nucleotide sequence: TGCAGTGCTAGAGGTCTTTGGGACGAGCAGTACTTC.

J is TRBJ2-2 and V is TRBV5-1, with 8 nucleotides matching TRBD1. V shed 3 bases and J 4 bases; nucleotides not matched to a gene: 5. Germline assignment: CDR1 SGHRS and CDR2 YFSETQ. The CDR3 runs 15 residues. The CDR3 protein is CASSYSTGVTGELFF. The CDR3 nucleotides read TGCGCCAGCAGCTACTCGACAGGGGTCACCGGGGAGCTGTTTTTT. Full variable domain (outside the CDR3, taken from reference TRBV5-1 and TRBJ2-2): KAGVTQTPRYLIKTRGQQVTLSCSPISGHRSVSWYQQTPGQGLQFLFEYFSETQRNKGNFPGRFSGRQFSNSRSEMNVSTLELGDSALYLCASSYSTGVTGELFFGEGSRLTVL.

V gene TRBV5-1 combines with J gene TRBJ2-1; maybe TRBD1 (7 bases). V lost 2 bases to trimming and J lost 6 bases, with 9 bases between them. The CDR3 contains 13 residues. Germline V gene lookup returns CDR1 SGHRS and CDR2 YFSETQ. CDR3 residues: CASSFQGGNEQFF. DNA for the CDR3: TGCGCCAGCAGCTTTCAGGGGGGCAATGAGCAGTTCTTC.

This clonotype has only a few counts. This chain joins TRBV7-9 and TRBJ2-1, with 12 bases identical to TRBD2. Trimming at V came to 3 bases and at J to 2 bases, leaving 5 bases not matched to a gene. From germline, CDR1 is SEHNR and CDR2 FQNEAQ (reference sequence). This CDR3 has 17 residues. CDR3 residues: CASSLGTSGPAYNEQFF. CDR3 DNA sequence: TGTGCCAGCAGCTTGGGGACTAGCGGGCCAGCCTACAATGAGCAGTTCTTC. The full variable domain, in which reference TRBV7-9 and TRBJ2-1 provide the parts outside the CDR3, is DTGVSQNPRHKITKRGQNVTFRCDPISEHNRLYWYRQTLGQGPEFLTYFQNEAQLEKSRLLSDRFSAERPKGSFSTLEIQRTEQGDSAMYLCASSLGTSGPAYNEQFFGPGTRLTVL.

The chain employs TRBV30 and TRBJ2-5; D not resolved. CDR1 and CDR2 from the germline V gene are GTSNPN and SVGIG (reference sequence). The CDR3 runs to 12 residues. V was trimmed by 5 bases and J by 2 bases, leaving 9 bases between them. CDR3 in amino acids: CAWAQKQETQYF. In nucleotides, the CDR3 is TGTGCCTGGGCCCAAAAACAAGAGACCCAGTACTTC.

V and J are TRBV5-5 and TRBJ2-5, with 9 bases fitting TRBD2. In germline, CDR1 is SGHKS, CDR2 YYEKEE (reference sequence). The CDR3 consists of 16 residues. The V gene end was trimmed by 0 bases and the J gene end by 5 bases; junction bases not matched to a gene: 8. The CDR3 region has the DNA TGTGCCAGCAGCTTGGGTGCGGGGGGGCCTAGGGAGACCCAGTACTTC. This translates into CASSLGAGGPRETQYF. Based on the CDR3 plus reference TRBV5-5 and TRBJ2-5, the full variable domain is DAGVTQSPTHLIKTRGQQVTLRCSPISGHKSVSWYQQVLGQGPQFIFQYYEKEERGRGNFPDRFSARQFPNYSSELNVNALLLGDSALYLCASSLGAGGPRETQYFGPGTRLLVL.

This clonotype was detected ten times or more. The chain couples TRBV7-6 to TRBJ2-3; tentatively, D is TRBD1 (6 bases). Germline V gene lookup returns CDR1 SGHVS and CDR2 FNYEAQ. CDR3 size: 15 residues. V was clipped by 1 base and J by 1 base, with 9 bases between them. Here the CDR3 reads CASSLGRGRTDTQYF. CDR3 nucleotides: TGTGCCAGCAGCTTAGGCAGGGGCCGCACAGATACGCAGTATTTT.

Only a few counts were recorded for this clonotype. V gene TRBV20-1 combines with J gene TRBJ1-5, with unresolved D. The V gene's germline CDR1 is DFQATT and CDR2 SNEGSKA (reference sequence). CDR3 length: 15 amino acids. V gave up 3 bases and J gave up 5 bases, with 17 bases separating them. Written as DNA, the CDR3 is TGCAGTGCTAGGAAGAACGAGCTCCTCGATCAGCCCCAGCATTTT. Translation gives CSARKNELLDQPQHF.

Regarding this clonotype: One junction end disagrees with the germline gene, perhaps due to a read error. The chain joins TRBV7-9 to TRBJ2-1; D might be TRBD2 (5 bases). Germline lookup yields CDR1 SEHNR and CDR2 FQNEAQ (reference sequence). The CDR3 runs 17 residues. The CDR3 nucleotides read TGTGCCAGCAGCTTAGGGGTCGCGGGCCCCACCTACAATGAGCCGTTCTTC. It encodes CASSLGVAGPTYNEPFF. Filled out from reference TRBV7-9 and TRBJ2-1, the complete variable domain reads DTGVSQNPRHKITKRGQNVTFRCDPISEHNRLYWYRQTLGQGPEFLTYFQNEAQLEKSRLLSDRFSAERPKGSFSTLEIQRTEQGDSAMYLCASSLGVAGPTYNEPFFGPGTRLTVL.

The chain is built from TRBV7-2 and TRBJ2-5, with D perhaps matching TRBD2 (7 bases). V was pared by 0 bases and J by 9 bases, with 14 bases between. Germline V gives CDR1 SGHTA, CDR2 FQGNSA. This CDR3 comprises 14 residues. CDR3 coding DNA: TGTGCCAGCAGCTTAGCGGGGAGGGGGTCATCCCAGTACTTC. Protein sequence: CASSLAGRGSSQYF.

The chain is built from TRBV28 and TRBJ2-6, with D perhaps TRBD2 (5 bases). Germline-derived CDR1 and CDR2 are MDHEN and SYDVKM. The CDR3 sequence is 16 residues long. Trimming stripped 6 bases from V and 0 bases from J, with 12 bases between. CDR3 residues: CASRPGFSSGANVLTF. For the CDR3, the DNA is TGTGCCAGCAGGCCGGGATTCAGCTCTGGGGCCAACGTCCTGACTTTC.

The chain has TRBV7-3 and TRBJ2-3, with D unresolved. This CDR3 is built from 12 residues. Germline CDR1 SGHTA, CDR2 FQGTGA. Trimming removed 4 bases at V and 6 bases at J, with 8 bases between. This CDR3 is CASSSGLDTQYF. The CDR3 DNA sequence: TGTGCCAGCAGCTCCGGTCTGGATACGCAGTATTTT.

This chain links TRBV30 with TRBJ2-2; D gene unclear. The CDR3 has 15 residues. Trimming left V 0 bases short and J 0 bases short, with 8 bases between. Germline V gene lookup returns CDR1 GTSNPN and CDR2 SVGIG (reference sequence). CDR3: CAWSVRPPNTGELFF. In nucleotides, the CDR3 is TGTGCCTGGAGTGTACGACCCCCGAACACCGGGGAGCTGTTTTTT.

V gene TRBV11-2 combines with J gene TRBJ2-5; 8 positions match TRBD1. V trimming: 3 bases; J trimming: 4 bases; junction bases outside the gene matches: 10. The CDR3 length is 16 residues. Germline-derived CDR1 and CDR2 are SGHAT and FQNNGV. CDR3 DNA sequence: TGTGCCAGCAGCTTCAAAAATGGACAGGGCCCAGAGACCCAGTACTTC. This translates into CASSFKNGQGPETQYF.

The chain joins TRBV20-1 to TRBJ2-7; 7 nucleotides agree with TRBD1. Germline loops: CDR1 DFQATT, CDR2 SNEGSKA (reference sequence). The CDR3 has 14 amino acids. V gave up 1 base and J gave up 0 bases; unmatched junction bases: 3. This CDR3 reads CSARVGDSSYEQYF. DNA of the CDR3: TGCAGTGCTAGAGTGGGGGACAGCTCCTACGAGCAGTACTTC.